The 29 T cell receptor beta chains below were found in one sample sequenced in a study of blood T cell repertoires in COVID-19. The protocol was immunoSEQ multiplex PCR, while the TCRdb copy is restricted to in-frame clones and leaves out a portion. The table includes roughly 100,000 clones, 80% to 95% detected once. Sequencing was done on a sample of peripheral blood. These receptors came from a woman aged 45-65 years in a cohort sampled during active COVID-19.

This chain joins TRBV29-1 and TRBJ2-6; D is undetermined. The CDR3 contains 12 residues. Between the trimmed V and J ends, which lost 6 bases and 0 bases, there was a span of 3 bases. The germline gives CDR1 SQVTM, CDR2 ANQGSEA. This CDR3 is CSVYSGANVLTF. DNA for the CDR3: TGCAGCGTGTACTCTGGGGCCAACGTCCTGACTTTC.

This chain joins TRBV19 and TRBJ1-5; unclear D gene. V was trimmed by 4 bases and J by 1 base, leaving 11 bases between them. This CDR3 is built from 15 residues. Germline V gene data show CDR1 as LNHDA and CDR2 as SQIVND (reference sequence). The CDR3 nucleotides read TGTGCCAGTAGTAACCGGGGATGGAGCAATCAGCCCCAGCATTTT. It translates to CASSNRGWSNQPQHF.

The chain carries TRBV12-5 and TRBJ2-7; possibly TRBD2 for D (5 bases). Germline CDR1 reads LGHNT; CDR2 reads FRNRAP. This CDR3 has 14 residues. With 6 bases removed from V and 0 bases from J, the gap between germline ends came to 12 bases. In DNA, the CDR3 is TGTGCTAGTGGAGGGTCGGGATCCTCCTACGAGCAGTACTTC. Amino acid sequence: CASGGSGSSYEQYF.

The rearrangement uses TRBV19 and TRBJ2-3; TRBD1 matches at 7 bases. Germline V gene sequence: CDR1 LNHDA, CDR2 SQIVND (reference sequence). J lost 2 bases, V lost 7 bases, and 9 bases had no gene match. The CDR3 sequence is 15 residues long. This CDR3 is CASKQPGQNTDTQYF. CDR3 nucleotide sequence: TGTGCCAGTAAACAGCCGGGACAGAACACAGATACGCAGTATTTT.

This clone appeared once. V is TRBV6-5 and J is TRBJ2-1, with 14 bases fitting TRBD2. The CDR3 extends over 16 amino acids. V lost 2 bases and J lost 7; bases outside the gene matches: 4. Germline V CDR1 and CDR2: MNHEY, SVGAGI. The CDR3 reads CASSYHGTSGGNEQFF. The CDR3, as DNA: TGTGCCAGCAGTTACCACGGGACTAGCGGGGGTAATGAGCAGTTCTTC.

In nucleotides, the CDR3 is TGTGCCATCAGTGAGGGGGGGTACGGCTACACCTTC. It yields the protein CAISEGGYGYTF. This rearrangement joins TRBV10-3 to TRBJ1-2; D possibly corresponds to TRBD1 (5 bases). V lost 2 bases, J lost 8 bases, and 9 bases lay in between. CDR3 size: 12 residues. Germline CDR1 ENHRY, CDR2 SYGVKD.

This chain uses TRBV7-9 with TRBJ1-2; TRBD1 agrees at 7 bases. The CDR3 extends over 16 amino acids. V lost 5 bases and J lost 7; bases outside the gene matches: 16. Germline V CDR1 and CDR2: SEHNR, FQNEAQ (reference sequence). This CDR3 reads CASSRQNPTGSSGYTF. CDR3 nucleotides: TGTGCCAGCAGCAGACAAAATCCGACAGGGAGCAGTGGCTACACCTTC.

V and J are TRBV5-6 and TRBJ2-5; 9 bases fit TRBD2. Germline CDR1 is SGHDT and CDR2 is YYEEEE. CDR3 length: 18 amino acids. The V and J ends lost 3 bases and 2 bases, in that order; junction bases with no gene match: 14. CDR3 sequence (DNA): TGTGCCAGCAGCTCCCGATCACTCCATAGCGGGAGTCAAGAGACCCAGTACTTC. It yields the protein CASSSRSLHSGSQETQYF.

The gene calls are TRBV3-1 (or the pseudogene TRBV3-2) and TRBJ2-5, with D maybe TRBD2 (5 bases). Germline V gives CDR1 LGHDT, CDR2 YNNKEL (reference sequence). Trimming removed 2 bases from V and 2 bases from J, with 9 bases in between. The CDR3 has 14 amino acids. The CDR3 is CASSQRTGQETQYF. CDR3 in DNA: TGTGCCAGCAGCCAACGGACTGGGCAAGAGACCCAGTACTTC.

The chain uses TRBV5-1 and TRBJ1-4, with 10 positions matching TRBD1. This CDR3 has 14 residues. V lost 4 bases and J lost 8; bases outside the gene matches: 5. Looked up from germline, CDR1 is SGHRS and CDR2 is YFSETQ. CDR3 coding DNA: TGCGCCAGCAGCCCCGGACAGGGGGTGGAAAAACTGTTTTTT. Residues: CASSPGQGVEKLFF.

Only one count was recorded for this clone. This rearrangement joins TRBV3-1 (or the pseudogene TRBV3-2) to TRBJ1-5; D might be TRBD1 (6 bases). Germline CDR1 and CDR2: LGHDT and YNNKEL (reference sequence). V dropped 4 bases and J dropped 6 bases, with 13 bases sitting between them. This CDR3 is built from 14 residues. The CDR3 DNA reads TGTGCCAGCAGCCCCCGAGGGGGAAGTCAGCCCCAGCATTTT. Translating it yields CASSPRGGSQPQHF.

The V and J genes are TRBV5-3 and TRBJ2-3; 9 nucleotides agree with TRBD2. TRBV5-3 is filed as an ORF, its function uncertain. The CDR3 extends over 15 amino acids. With 0 bases clipped from V and 4 bases from J, the junction kept 3 bases outside the gene matches. CDR3 sequence (DNA): TGTGCCAGAAGCTTGGAAGCGGGAGGCCCAGATACGCAGTATTTT. Protein product: CARSLEAGGPDTQYF.

The chain employs TRBV3-1 (or the pseudogene TRBV3-2) and TRBJ1-2, with TRBD1 identical over 11 bases. Germline values: CDR1 LGHDT, CDR2 YNNKEL (reference sequence). The CDR3 loop spans 13 amino acids. V dropped 5 bases and J dropped 7; count of bases not matched to a gene: 3. The CDR3 here is CASSSDRGPGYTF. Here the CDR3 DNA reads TGTGCCAGCAGCTCGGACAGGGGGCCTGGCTACACCTTC.

In this sample, this clone turned up once. The V and J genes are TRBV6-5 and TRBJ1-2; D is perhaps TRBD1 (6 bases). Trimming stripped 6 bases from V and 5 bases from J, with 16 bases between. Germline CDR1 and CDR2: MNHEY and SVGAGI. The CDR3 totals 14 residues. The CDR3 loop reads CASRQRSTGYGYTF. For the CDR3, the DNA is TGTGCCAGCAGACAACGAAGTACAGGGTATGGCTACACCTTC.

The V gene is TRBV28, the J gene TRBJ1-2; 9 nucleotides line up with TRBD1. The CDR3 spans 14 residues. From germline, CDR1 is MDHEN and CDR2 SYDVKM. Trimming removed 7 bases from V and 7 bases from J; junction bases left unmatched: 10. The CDR3 loop reads CASTEGQGSFGYTF. In DNA, the CDR3 is TGTGCCAGCACCGAGGGACAGGGAAGTTTTGGCTACACCTTC.

V usage is TRBV11-2 and J usage is TRBJ2-7; D unclear. The V gene lost 5 bases and the J gene lost 3 bases, with 8 bases spanning the gap. Germline CDR1 is SGHAT and CDR2 is FQNNGV. The CDR3 covers 12 residues. As DNA, the CDR3 is TGTGCCAGCAGCCCCTTCCTCTACGAGCAGTACTTC. This translates into CASSPFLYEQYF.

This chain links TRBV2 with TRBJ1-4, with D perhaps TRBD1 (5 bases). CDR1 and CDR2 from the germline V gene are SNHLY and FYNNEI. With 6 bases removed from V and 7 bases from J, the gap between germline ends came to 9 bases. CDR3 size: 12 residues. CDR3 region: CASSPGGEKLFF. CDR3 coding DNA: TGTGCCAGCAGCCCCGGGGGTGAAAAACTGTTTTTT.

The V and J genes are TRBV10-1 and TRBJ2-1; 12 bases fit TRBD2. Germline V gene lookup returns CDR1 WNHNN and CDR2 SYGVQD (reference sequence). CDR3 size: 14 residues. V lost 4 bases and J lost 5; bases outside the gene matches: 0. DNA for the CDR3: TGCGCCAGCAGTGCTAGCGGGGGGGACAATGAGCAGTTCTTC. The encoded protein is CASSASGGDNEQFF.

The chain is built from TRBV7-9 and TRBJ2-1, with TRBD2 identical over 13 bases. The junction had 10 bases not matched to a gene; V was cut back by 5 bases and J by 6 bases. CDR1 and CDR2 from the germline V gene are SEHNR and FQNEAQ (reference sequence). The CDR3 sequence is 17 residues long. The CDR3, as DNA: TGTGCCAGCAGCCTACTAGCGGGAGGGCCCTCTAGCAATGAGCAGTTCTTC. Protein product: CASSLLAGGPSSNEQFF. Variable domain in full (rest from reference TRBV7-9 and TRBJ2-1): DTGVSQNPRHKITKRGQNVTFRCDPISEHNRLYWYRQTLGQGPEFLTYFQNEAQLEKSRLLSDRFSAERPKGSFSTLEIQRTEQGDSAMYLCASSLLAGGPSSNEQFFGPGTRLTVL.

CDR3 nucleotides: TGCGCCAGCAGCCAAGCGGGAGGGGTTGGCACCGGGGAGCTGTTTTTT. Protein product: CASSQAGGVGTGELFF. J is TRBJ2-2 and V is TRBV4-1; the match to TRBD2 covers 8 bases. This CDR3 contains 16 residues. Trimming at V came to 1 base and at J to 4 bases, leaving 5 bases not matched to a gene. The V gene's germline CDR1 is MGHRA and CDR2 YSYEKL.

This chain joins TRBV30 and TRBJ2-3; 10 positions match TRBD2. Per the germline V gene, CDR1 is GTSNPN and CDR2 is SVGIG (reference sequence). The CDR3 is 16 amino acids. The J segment lost 1 base and the V segment lost 1 base, leaving 5 bases of the junction unmatched. The DNA for the CDR3 is TGTGCCTGGAGTGGGGCGCTAGCGGGGGGCACAGATACGCAGTATTTT. This sequence encodes CAWSGALAGGTDTQYF.

V usage is TRBV19 and J usage is TRBJ1-1; a weak D match, TRBD1 (6 bases). From germline, CDR1 is LNHDA and CDR2 SQIVND (reference sequence). V lost 3 bases to trimming and J lost 1 base, with 12 bases between them. The length of the CDR3 is 15 residues. The CDR3 coding sequence is TGTGCCAGTAGTATTCGGGGGGCCAGGAACACTGAAGCTTTCTTT. It is translated as CASSIRGARNTEAFF. The variable domain in full, completed from reference TRBV19 and TRBJ1-1, reads DGGITQSPKYLFRKEGQNVTLSCEQNLNHDAMYWYRQDPGQGLRLIYYSQIVNDFQKGDIAEGYSVSREKKESFPLTVTSAQKNPTAFYLCASSIRGARNTEAFFGQGTRLTVV.

The rearrangement uses TRBV7-3 and TRBJ2-7; 11 bases line up with TRBD2. This CDR3 spans 20 amino acids. Trimming removed 0 bases from V and 7 bases from J; junction bases left unmatched: 20. Germline V lookup: CDR1 SGHTA, CDR2 FQGTGA. The CDR3, as DNA: TGTGCCAGCAGCTTAACAGGCCTCGGTACTAGCGGGAGACCGTTGGGGGAGCAGTACTTC. It is translated as CASSLTGLGTSGRPLGEQYF.

This sequence joins TRBV19 and TRBJ1-4; no clear D. The germline V and J ends were trimmed by 7 bases and 0 bases, with 24 bases remaining between them. The CDR3 has 19 amino acids. Germline V gives CDR1 LNHDA, CDR2 SQIVND (reference sequence). Here the CDR3 reads CASIAGPPTYSATNEKLFF. The CDR3 nucleotides are TGTGCCAGTATCGCAGGCCCACCTACCTACTCTGCAACTAATGAAAAACTGTTTTTT.

The chain uses TRBV7-8 and TRBJ1-1; D not resolved. The CDR3 extends over 12 amino acids. The germline CDR1 and CDR2 sequences are SGHVS and FQNEAQ. Trimming stripped 5 bases from V and 1 base from J, with 5 bases between. The chain's CDR3 is CASSEGNTEAFF. The CDR3 DNA sequence: TGTGCCAGCAGCGAGGGGAACACTGAAGCTTTCTTT.

This rearrangement joins TRBV5-1 to TRBJ1-1; 9 positions match TRBD1. This CDR3 has 14 residues. Per the germline V gene, CDR1 is SGHRS and CDR2 is YFSETQ. Germline trimming cut 4 bases from V and 4 bases from J; bases unmatched to any gene: 5. The CDR3: CASSQGQGPTEAFF. The CDR3 bases are TGCGCCAGCAGCCAGGGACAGGGTCCCACTGAAGCTTTCTTT. The variable domain in full, completed from reference TRBV5-1 and TRBJ1-1, reads KAGVTQTPRYLIKTRGQQVTLSCSPISGHRSVSWYQQTPGQGLQFLFEYFSETQRNKGNFPGRFSGRQFSNSRSEMNVSTLELGDSALYLCASSQGQGPTEAFFGQGTRLTVV.

V gene TRBV3-1 (or the pseudogene TRBV3-2) combines with J gene TRBJ2-3, with TRBD2 matching 13 bases. CDR3 length: 20 residues. Germline assignment: CDR1 LGHDT and CDR2 YNNKEL (reference sequence). With V trimmed by 4 bases and J by 7 bases, 20 bases remained unmatched. In DNA, the CDR3 is TGTGCCAGCAGCCGCGAGACTAGCGGGGGGTCTCTTAGTTCTCTGAATACGCAGTATTTT. It specifies CASSRETSGGSLSSLNTQYF.

The chain employs TRBV6-5 and TRBJ1-2; D is ambiguous. This CDR3 contains 14 residues. V lost 6 bases, J lost 3 bases, and 14 bases lay in between. Per the germline V gene, CDR1 is MNHEY and CDR2 is SVGAGI. Here the CDR3 reads CASSPAGVDYGYTF. CDR3 bases: TGTGCCAGCAGCCCCGCCGGGGTTGACTATGGCTACACCTTC.

This rearrangement joins TRBV6-5 to TRBJ1-1; 7 nucleotides match TRBD1. The CDR3 totals 13 residues. The germline V gene encodes CDR1 MNHEY and CDR2 SVGAGI. V trimming: 6 bases; J trimming: 5 bases; junction bases outside the gene matches: 6. CDR3: CASSHRGRTEAFF. The CDR3 region has the DNA TGTGCCAGCAGCCACAGGGGAAGGACTGAAGCTTTCTTT.